These T cell receptor beta chains were read from a single sample in a study of cytomegalovirus exposure and HLA in healthy donors. Repertoires were generated with immunoSEQ multiplex PCR, while TCRdb's copy carries only in-frame clones and drops some. The sample gives 180,000 or so clones, about four fifths of which show up once; approximately 2.9% is in the top ten. Specimen: PBMCs. These TCRs come from a female donor in good health and CMV-seronegative. Each CDR3 is given with its conserved first and last residue. The D gene is left open where the match is weak. The size field is filled for only some rows; it gives once, few, many or a size class.

TRBJ1-1 - - TRBV27 CASSLSISPGAEAFF TGTGCCAGCAGTCTCTCAATCAGTCCGGGGGCTGAAGCTTTCTTT
TRBJ1-5 - - TRBV9 CASSVGDSQAQPQHF TGTGCCAGCAGCGTAGGAGACAGTCAGGCTCAGCCCCAGCATTTT
TRBJ2-1 TRBD2 - TRBV27 CASRVAGGGYNEQFF TGTGCCAGCAGGGTAGCGGGAGGGGGATACAATGAGCAGTTCTTC
TRBJ2-2 TRBD2 - TRBV30 CAWSRLADTGELFF TGTGCCTGGAGCAGACTAGCGGACACCGGGGAGCTGTTTTTT
TRBJ2-7 - - TRBV6-5 CASSYGQGGEQYF TGTGCCAGCAGTTACGGCCAGGGTGGCGAGCAGTACTTC
TRBJ2-2 TRBD2 - TRBV2 CASSEMGGRAAGELFF TGTGCCAGCAGTGAAATGGGCGGGAGGGCTGCCGGGGAGCTGTTTTTT
TRBJ1-2 - - TRBV19 CASIAGEVRDYGYTF TGTGCCAGTATCGCCGGGGAAGTAAGGGACTATGGCTACACCTTC
TRBJ1-2 TRBD1 - TRBV6-5 CATLTGNYGYTF TGTGCCACCTTGACAGGGAACTATGGCTACACCTTC
TRBJ1-2 - once TRBV28 CASSLAKPGYGYTF TGTGCCAGCAGTTTAGCGAAGCCTGGCTATGGCTACACCTTC
TRBJ2-3 TRBD1 - TRBV9 CASSANRGWSTDTQYF TGTGCCAGCAGCGCCAACAGGGGATGGAGCACAGATACGCAGTATTTT
TRBJ2-7 - - TRBV6-5 CASSGGTIFSYEQYF TGTGCCAGCTCCGGTGGGACAATCTTCTCCTACGAGCAGTACTTC
TRBJ2-6 - - TRBV7-9 CANGDTSSGANVLTF TGTGCCAATGGGGACACTAGCTCTGGGGCCAACGTCCTGACTTTC
TRBJ2-5 - - TRBV11-2 CASSLESGTQYF TGTGCCAGCAGCTTAGAGAGCGGGACCCAGTACTTC
TRBJ1-1 - - TRBV11-3 CASSPSGPIRTEAFF TGTGCCAGCAGCCCCAGCGGACCTATTAGAACTGAAGCTTTCTTT
TRBJ2-7 - - TRBV4-2 CASSQELLSSYEQYF TGTGCCAGCAGCCAAGAGCTGCTTAGCTCCTACGAGCAGTACTTC
TRBJ2-7 TRBD2 - TRBV5-1 CARNHGGGRYEQYF TGCGCCAGAAACCACGGGGGGGGCCGATACGAGCAGTACTTC
TRBJ2-2 TRBD2 few TRBV5-4 CASSLLAGGGELFF TGTGCCAGCAGCCTCCTAGCGGGGGGCGGGGAGCTGTTTTTT
TRBJ2-1 - - TRBV11-2 CASRSVWVDEQFF TGTGCCAGCCGAAGCGTTTGGGTGGATGAGCAGTTCTTC
TRBJ2-1 - - TRBV27 CASSHIGRVDTYNEQFF TGTGCCAGCAGCCACATAGGCCGGGTGGACACATACAATGAGCAGTTCTTC
TRBJ2-1 TRBD2 - TRBV30 CAWSHSGRGTSGIGVEQFF TGTGCCTGGAGTCACTCGGGGCGAGGGACTAGCGGGATAGGGGTTGAGCAGTTCTTC
TRBJ1-2 TRBD1 - TRBV27 CASSSGTGSDYGYTF TGTGCCAGCAGTTCCGGGACAGGGAGCGACTATGGCTACACCTTC
TRBJ1-5 - - TRBV2 CASSRGGMQHF TGTGCCAGCAGTCGTGGGGGGATGCAGCATTTT
TRBJ2-1 - - TRBV14 CASSATSPSHEQFF TGTGCCAGCAGTGCAACGTCCCCGAGCCATGAGCAGTTCTTC
TRBJ2-2 - - TRBV6-1 CASSDAYTGELFF TGTGCCAGCAGTGACGCGTACACCGGGGAGCTGTTTTTT
TRBJ2-2 - - TRBV6-5 CASSYLGSGTGELFF TGTGCCAGCAGTTACTTAGGGAGCGGGACCGGGGAGCTGTTTTTT
TRBJ2-7 - - TRBV7-9 CASRGGGGPSEQYF TGTGCCAGCAGAGGGGGGGGCGGACCAAGCGAGCAGTACTTC
TRBJ2-1 TRBD2 - TRBV9 CASSVGASGEYNEQFF TGTGCCAGCAGCGTAGGGGCTAGCGGAGAGTACAATGAGCAGTTCTTC